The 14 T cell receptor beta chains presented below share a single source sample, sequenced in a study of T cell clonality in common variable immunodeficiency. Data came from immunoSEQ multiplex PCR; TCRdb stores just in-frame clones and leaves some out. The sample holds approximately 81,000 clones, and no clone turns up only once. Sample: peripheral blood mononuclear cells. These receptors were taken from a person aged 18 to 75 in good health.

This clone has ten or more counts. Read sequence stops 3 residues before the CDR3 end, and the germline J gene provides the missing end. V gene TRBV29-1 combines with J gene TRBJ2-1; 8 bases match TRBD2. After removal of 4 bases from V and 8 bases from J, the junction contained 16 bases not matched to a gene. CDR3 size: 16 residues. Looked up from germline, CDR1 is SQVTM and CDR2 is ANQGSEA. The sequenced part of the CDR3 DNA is TGCAGCGTTGTAGGGGGAACTAGCGGCCAAGCATATGAG. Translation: CSVVGGTSGQAYE. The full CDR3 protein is CSVVGGTSGQAYEQFF.

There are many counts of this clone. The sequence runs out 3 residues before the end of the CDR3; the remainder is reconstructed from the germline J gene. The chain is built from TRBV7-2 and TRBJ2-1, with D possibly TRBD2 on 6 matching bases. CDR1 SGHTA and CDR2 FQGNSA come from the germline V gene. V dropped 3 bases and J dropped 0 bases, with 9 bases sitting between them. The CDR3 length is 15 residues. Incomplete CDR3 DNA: TGTGCCAGCAGCTTGTCTAGCGTCTCCTACAATGAG. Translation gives CASSLSSVSYNE. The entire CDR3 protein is CASSLSSVSYNEQFF.

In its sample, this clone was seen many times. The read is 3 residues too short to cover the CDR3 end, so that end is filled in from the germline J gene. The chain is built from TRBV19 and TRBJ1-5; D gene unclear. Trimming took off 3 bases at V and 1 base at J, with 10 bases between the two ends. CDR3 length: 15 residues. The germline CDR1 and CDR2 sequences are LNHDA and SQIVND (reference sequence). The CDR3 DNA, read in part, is TGTGCCAGTAGTATGGGCCAAGTGAGCAATCAGCCC. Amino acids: CASSMGQVSNQP. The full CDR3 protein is CASSMGQVSNQPQHF.

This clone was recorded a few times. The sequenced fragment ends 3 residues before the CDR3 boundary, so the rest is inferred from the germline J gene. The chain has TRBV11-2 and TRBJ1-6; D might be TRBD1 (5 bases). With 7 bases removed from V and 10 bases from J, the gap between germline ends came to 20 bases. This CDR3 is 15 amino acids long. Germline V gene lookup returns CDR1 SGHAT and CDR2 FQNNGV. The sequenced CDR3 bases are TGTGCCAGCAAACTCCTCCCGGAGGGGAACTCACCC. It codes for CASKLLPEGNSP. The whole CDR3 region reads CASKLLPEGNSPLHF.

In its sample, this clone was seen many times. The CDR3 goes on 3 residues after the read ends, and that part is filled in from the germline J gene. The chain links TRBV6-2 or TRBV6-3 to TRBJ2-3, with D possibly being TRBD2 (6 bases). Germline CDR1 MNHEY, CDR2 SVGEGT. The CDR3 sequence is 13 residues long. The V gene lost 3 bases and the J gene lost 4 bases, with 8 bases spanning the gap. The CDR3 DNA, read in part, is TGTGCCAGCAGTTATGCTAGCGCAGATACG. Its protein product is CASSYASADT. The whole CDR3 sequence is CASSYASADTQYF.

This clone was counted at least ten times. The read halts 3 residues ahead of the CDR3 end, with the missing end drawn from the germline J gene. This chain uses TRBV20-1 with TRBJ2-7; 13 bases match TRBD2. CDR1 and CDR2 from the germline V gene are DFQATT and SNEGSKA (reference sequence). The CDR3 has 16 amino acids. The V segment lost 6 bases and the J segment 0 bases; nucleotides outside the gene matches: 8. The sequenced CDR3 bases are TGCAGTGCGCGAACGGGACTAGCGGGACACTCCTACGAG. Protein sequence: CSARTGLAGHSYE. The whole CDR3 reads CSARTGLAGHSYEQYF.

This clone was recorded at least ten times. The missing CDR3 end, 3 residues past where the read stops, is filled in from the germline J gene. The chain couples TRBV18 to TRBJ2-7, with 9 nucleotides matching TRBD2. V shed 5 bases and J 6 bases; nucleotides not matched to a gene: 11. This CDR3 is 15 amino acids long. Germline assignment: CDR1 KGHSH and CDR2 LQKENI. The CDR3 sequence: CASSEGVAGVVEQYF. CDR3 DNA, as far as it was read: TGTGCCAGCTCAGAAGGAGTAGCGGGAGTGGTCGAG.

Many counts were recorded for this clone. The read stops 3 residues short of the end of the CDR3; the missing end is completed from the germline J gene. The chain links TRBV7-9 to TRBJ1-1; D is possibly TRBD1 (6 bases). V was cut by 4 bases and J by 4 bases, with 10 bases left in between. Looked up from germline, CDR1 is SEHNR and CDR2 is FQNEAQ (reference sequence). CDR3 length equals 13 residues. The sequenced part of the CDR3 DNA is TGTGCCAGCAGCTCTCAGGGGATCACTGAA. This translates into CASSSQGITE. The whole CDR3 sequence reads CASSSQGITEAFF.

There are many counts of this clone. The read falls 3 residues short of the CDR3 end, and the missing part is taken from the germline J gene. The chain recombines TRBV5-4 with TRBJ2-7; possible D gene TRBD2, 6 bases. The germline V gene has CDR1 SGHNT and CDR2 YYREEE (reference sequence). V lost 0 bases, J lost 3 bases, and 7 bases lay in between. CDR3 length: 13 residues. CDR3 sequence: CASSLVSGYEQYF. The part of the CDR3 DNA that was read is TGTGCCAGCAGCTTGGTTAGCGGCTACGAG.

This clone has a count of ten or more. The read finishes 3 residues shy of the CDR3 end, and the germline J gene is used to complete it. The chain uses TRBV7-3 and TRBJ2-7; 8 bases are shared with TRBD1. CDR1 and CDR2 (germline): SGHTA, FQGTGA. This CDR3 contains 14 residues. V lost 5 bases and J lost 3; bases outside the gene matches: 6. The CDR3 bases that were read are TGTGCCAGCAGCCAAACAGGGGGTAGCTACGAG. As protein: CASSQTGGSYE. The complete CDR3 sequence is CASSQTGGSYEQYF. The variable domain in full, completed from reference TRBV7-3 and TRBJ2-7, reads GAGVSQTPSNKVTEKGKYVELRCDPISGHTALYWYRQSLGQGPEFLIYFQGTGAADDSGLPNDRFFAVRPEGSVSTLKIQRTERGDSAVYLCASSQTGGSYEQYFGPGTRLTVT.

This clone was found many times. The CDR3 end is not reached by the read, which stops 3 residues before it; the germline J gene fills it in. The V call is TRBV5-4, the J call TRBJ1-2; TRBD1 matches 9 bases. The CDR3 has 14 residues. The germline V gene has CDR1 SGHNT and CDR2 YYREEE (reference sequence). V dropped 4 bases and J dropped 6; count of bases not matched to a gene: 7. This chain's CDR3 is CASSVQGAANGYTF. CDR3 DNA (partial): TGTGCCAGCAGCGTACAGGGGGCGGCTAATGGC.

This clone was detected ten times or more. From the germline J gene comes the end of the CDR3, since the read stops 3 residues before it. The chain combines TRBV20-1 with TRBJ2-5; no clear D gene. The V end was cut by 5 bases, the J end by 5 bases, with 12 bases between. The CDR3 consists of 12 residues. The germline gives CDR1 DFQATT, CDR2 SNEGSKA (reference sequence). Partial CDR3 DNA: TGCAGTGCTGAGGTCGCCGAGGAGACC. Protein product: CSAEVAEET. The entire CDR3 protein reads CSAEVAEETQYF.

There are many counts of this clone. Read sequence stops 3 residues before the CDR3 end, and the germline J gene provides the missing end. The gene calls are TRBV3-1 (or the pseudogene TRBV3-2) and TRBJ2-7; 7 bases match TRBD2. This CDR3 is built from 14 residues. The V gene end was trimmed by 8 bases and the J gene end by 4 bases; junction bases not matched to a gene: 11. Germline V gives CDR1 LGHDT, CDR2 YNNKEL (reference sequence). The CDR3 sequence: CASLDGGSQYEQYF. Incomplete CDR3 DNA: TGTGCCAGCCTCGACGGCGGGAGTCAGTACGAG.

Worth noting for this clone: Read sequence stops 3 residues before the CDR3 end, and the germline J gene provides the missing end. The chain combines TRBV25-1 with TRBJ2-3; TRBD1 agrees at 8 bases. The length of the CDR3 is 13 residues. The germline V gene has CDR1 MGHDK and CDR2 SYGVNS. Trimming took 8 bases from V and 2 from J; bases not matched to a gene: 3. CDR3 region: CASGTGLTDTQYF. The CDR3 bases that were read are TGTGCCAGCGGGACAGGACTCACAGATACG.